This TCR beta chain emerged from a study of cytomegalovirus exposure and HLA in healthy donors. Study outcomes and limitations: In terms of immune exposure information, only CMV serostatus was available. Reports state that TCR beta sequences accurately predicted most subjects' HLA-A and HLA-B alleles. A link between a missense DCLRE1C variant and TCR beta V- and J-gene trimming emerged from a later analysis.

PCR employed 60 Vbeta and 13 Jbeta primers. This table comes from immunoSEQ multiplex PCR, and its TCRdb copy is limited to in-frame clones, with some not included. The data show about 130,000 clones, about 78% seen once. As regards this clone: Its antigen is still unknown.

Germline V gene lookup returns CDR1 SGHRS and CDR2 YFSETQ. V lost 4 bases to trimming and J lost 2 bases; unmatched junction nucleotides: 6. There are 15 residues in the CDR3. The TCR was taken from a human donor in good health. The specimen sequenced was PBMCs. This rearrangement joins TRBV5-1 to TRBJ2-3; 8 bases align to TRBD2. The CDR3 here is CASSASGSPTDTQYF. The CDR3 DNA sequence: TGCGCCAGCAGCGCCAGCGGGAGCCCCACAGATACGCAGTATTTT.